Presented here are 31 T cell receptor beta chains from one specimen sequenced in a study of shared clonotypes between healthy human individuals. Naive CD8 cells were CD45RO-negative, positively selected for CCR7, excluding terminally differentiated effector memory CD45RA+ cells. Measured with immunoSEQ multiplex PCR; TCRdb has only the in-frame clones, and not every one. The sample comprises around 600,000 clones, 85% to 95% of which are singletons, and 0.11% rests with the top ten. The specimen sequenced was naive CD8+ T cells sorted from blood. These receptors all stem from a young woman in good health.

The genes are TRBV12-5 and TRBJ2-5, with 7 bases fitting TRBD1. Trimming cost V 7 bases and J 3 bases; bases outside gene matches: 5. The V gene's germline CDR1 is LGHNT and CDR2 FRNRAP. The CDR3 sequence is 13 residues long. For the CDR3, the DNA is TGTGCTAGTGCAATCGGGACAGAAGAGACCCAGTACTTC. This gives the protein CASAIGTEETQYF. The full variable domain, completed using reference TRBV12-5 and TRBJ2-5, is DARVTQTPRHKVTEMGQEVTMRCQPILGHNTVFWYRQTMMQGLELLAYFRNRAPLDDSGMPKDRFSAEMPDATLATLKIQPSEPRDSAVYFCASAIGTEETQYFGPGTRLLVL.

The chain links TRBV28 to TRBJ2-7; TRBD2 matches at 8 bases. This CDR3 contains 18 residues. The germline gives CDR1 MDHEN, CDR2 SYDVKM. V shed 2 bases and J 2 bases; nucleotides not matched to a gene: 14. This CDR3 is CASSLVSKEAGETYEQYF. In DNA, the CDR3 is TGTGCCAGCAGTTTAGTCTCTAAAGAAGCGGGAGAAACCTACGAGCAGTACTTC.

The J gene is TRBJ1-2, the V gene TRBV5-6; 11 bases agree with TRBD1. Losses at the gene ends were 4 bases for V and 7 bases for J; bases not matched to a gene: 9. CDR3 length equals 15 residues. Germline CDR1 and CDR2: SGHDT and YYEEEE. CDR3 nucleotide sequence: TGTGCCAGCAGCCCGACCTGGACAGGGGGCTTTGGCTACACCTTC. Amino acids: CASSPTWTGGFGYTF.

V is TRBV27 and J is TRBJ2-1; tentative D call: TRBD2 (6 bases). The germline V and J ends were trimmed by 2 bases and 2 bases, with 16 bases remaining between them. This CDR3 is built from 17 residues. Germline loops: CDR1 MNHEY, CDR2 SMNVEV (reference sequence). The DNA for the CDR3 is TGTGCCAGCAGTTTAGTAGGAGCGGAGGGGCCCTACAATGAGCAGTTCTTC. This sequence encodes CASSLVGAEGPYNEQFF.

The chain's CDR3 is CASSLDVYEQFF. The CDR3 DNA reads as TGTGCCAGCAGTTTAGACGTCTATGAGCAGTTCTTC. V gene TRBV28 combines with J gene TRBJ2-1; D uncertain. CDR3 length: 12 residues. The V gene's germline CDR1 is MDHEN and CDR2 SYDVKM. V lost 2 bases and J lost 8, with 7 bases in between.

The CDR3 loop reads CASSYRQNNQPQHF. DNA for the CDR3: TGTGCCAGCAGTTACCGGCAGAACAATCAGCCCCAGCATTTT. The chain links TRBV27 to TRBJ1-5; D uncertain. The CDR3 contains 14 residues. V was trimmed by 4 bases and J by 3 bases, leaving 10 bases between them. Germline V gene lookup returns CDR1 MNHEY and CDR2 SMNVEV (reference sequence).

As for this clone: Other DNA sequences within the sample encode an identical CDR3. This chain uses TRBV9 with TRBJ2-1, with 7 positions matching TRBD1. CDR1 is SGDLS, CDR2 YYNGEE, per germline. Trimming at V came to 2 bases and at J to 0 bases, leaving 2 bases not matched to a gene. CDR3 size: 15 residues. CDR3 in amino acids: CASSVGTASYNEQFF. The CDR3 DNA follows: TGTGCCAGCAGCGTGGGGACAGCCTCCTACAATGAGCAGTTCTTC.

This chain uses TRBV2 with TRBJ2-3, with no clear D. The CDR3 has 11 amino acids. V was pared by 6 bases and J by 5 bases, with 6 bases between. From germline, CDR1 is SNHLY and CDR2 FYNNEI. The CDR3 DNA sequence: TGTGCCAGCAGATGGGGAGATACGCAGTATTTT. Protein product: CASRWGDTQYF.

This sequence joins TRBV27 and TRBJ2-7, with D possibly being TRBD1 or TRBD2 (5 bases each). V was cut by 0 bases and J by 7 bases, with 16 bases left in between. In germline, CDR1 is MNHEY, CDR2 SMNVEV (reference sequence). CDR3 size: 15 residues. CDR3 coding DNA: TGTGCCAGCAGTTTATCGTTGGGGACGGGGAAGGAGCAGTACTTC. It encodes CASSLSLGTGKEQYF.

This chain links TRBV5-6 with TRBJ2-1; D not resolved. Trimming removed 1 base from V and 2 bases from J, with 4 bases in between. Germline CDR1 and CDR2: SGHDT and YYEEEE. The CDR3 contains 13 residues. As DNA, the CDR3 is TGTGCCAGCAGCTTGATTACCTACAATGAGCAGTTCTTC. It specifies CASSLITYNEQFF.

The chain joins TRBV7-9 to TRBJ2-1; D ambiguous. Germline CDR1 reads SEHNR; CDR2 reads FQNEAQ (reference sequence). With 1 base removed from V and 6 bases from J, the gap between germline ends came to 10 bases. This CDR3 spans 14 amino acids. CDR3 sequence: CASSLVLTSNEQFF. The CDR3 DNA sequence: TGTGCCAGCAGCTTAGTCTTAACGAGCAATGAGCAGTTCTTC. The full variable domain, in which reference TRBV7-9 and TRBJ2-1 provide the parts outside the CDR3, is DTGVSQNPRHKITKRGQNVTFRCDPISEHNRLYWYRQTLGQGPEFLTYFQNEAQLEKSRLLSDRFSAERPKGSFSTLEIQRTEQGDSAMYLCASSLVLTSNEQFFGPGTRLTVL.

V is TRBV10-2 and J is TRBJ2-7; D is perhaps TRBD2 (6 bases). CDR1 WSHSY and CDR2 SAAADI come from the germline V gene. The germline V and J ends were trimmed by 6 bases and 5 bases, with 17 bases remaining between them. The CDR3 consists of 14 residues. CDR3 in amino acids: CASSNDSGWDEQYF. The CDR3 DNA sequence: TGCGCCAGCAGCAATGATAGCGGCTGGGACGAGCAGTACTTC.

Worth noting for this clone: Other nucleotide sequences in the sample specify the same CDR3. This sequence joins TRBV6-5 and TRBJ2-1, with a tentative D call TRBD1 (5 bases). V lost 0 bases and J 1 base, leaving 7 bases between the germline ends. Germline V CDR1 and CDR2: MNHEY, SVGAGI. This CDR3 contains 15 residues. The chain's CDR3 is CASSYSAGSYNEQFF. The CDR3 DNA reads as TGTGCCAGCAGTTACTCAGCAGGGTCCTACAATGAGCAGTTCTTC.

The chain has TRBV15 and TRBJ2-4, with TRBD2 identical over 7 bases. Germline CDR1 LNHNV, CDR2 YYDKDF (reference sequence). This CDR3 has 14 residues. V gave up 2 bases and J gave up 4 bases; unmatched junction bases: 2. The CDR3 loop is CATSRSGIKNIQYF. The CDR3 nucleotides read TGTGCCACCAGCAGAAGCGGGATAAAAAACATTCAGTACTTC. Full variable domain (remainder filled in from reference TRBV15 and TRBJ2-4): DAMVIQNPRYQVTQFGKPVTLSCSQTLNHNVMYWYQQKSSQAPKLLFHYYDKDFNNEADTPDNFQSRRPNTSFCFLDIRSPGLGDTAMYLCATSRSGIKNIQYFGAGTRLSVL.

About this clone itself: The same CDR3 also results from other DNA sequences found in this sample. The gene calls are TRBV27 and TRBJ2-7, with D possibly matching TRBD1 (5 bases). Per germline, CDR1 MNHEY and CDR2 SMNVEV (reference sequence). The CDR3 loop spans 13 amino acids. Trimming pared 4 bases from V and 1 base from J, leaving 8 bases between. In DNA, the CDR3 is TGTGCCAGCAGTTGGGGCAGATCCTACGAGCAGTACTTC. It yields the protein CASSWGRSYEQYF.

The V gene is TRBV10-3, the J gene TRBJ2-3, with D perhaps TRBD1 or TRBD2 (5 bases each). The length of the CDR3 is 17 residues. Germline CDR1 reads ENHRY; CDR2 reads SYGVKD. Trimming took 5 bases from V and 0 from J, leaving 18 bases between them. For the CDR3, the DNA is TGTGCCATCAGTTCCTCCCCCGGGACCACTAGCACAGATACGCAGTATTTT. Its translation is CAISSSPGTTSTDTQYF.

This clone is a singleton in its sample. The chain is built from TRBV13 and TRBJ2-2; 11 bases match TRBD2. This CDR3 region has 16 residues. V dropped 4 bases and J dropped 6; count of bases not matched to a gene: 7. Per the germline V gene, CDR1 is PRHDT and CDR2 is FYEKMQ (reference sequence). The CDR3 DNA sequence: TGTGCCAGCAGCTACCCACTAGCGGGAGCAGCCGGGGAGCTGTTTTTT. This sequence encodes CASSYPLAGAAGELFF.

This chain links TRBV25-1 with TRBJ1-5; D not resolved. The CDR3 length is 13 residues. Germline V lookup: CDR1 MGHDK, CDR2 SYGVNS. V lost 4 bases and J lost 4, with 8 bases in between. The CDR3 is CASSGGGNQPQHF. The CDR3 DNA reads as TGTGCCAGCAGTGGTGGCGGTAATCAGCCCCAGCATTTT.

J is TRBJ1-2 and V is TRBV27; tentatively, D is TRBD1 (6 bases). The CDR3 is 12 amino acids. Per germline, CDR1 MNHEY and CDR2 SMNVEV (reference sequence). V gave up 0 bases and J gave up 8 bases, with 7 bases separating them. CDR3 loop: CASSLSGGGYTF. DNA of the CDR3: TGTGCCAGCAGTTTATCGGGGGGCGGCTACACCTTC.

The rearrangement joins TRBV6-6 to TRBJ2-3; D possibly corresponds to TRBD2 (5 bases). Germline CDR1 reads MNHNY; CDR2 reads SVGAGI (reference sequence). The ends were cut back, 1 base at V and 5 bases at J, with 10 bases in the middle. The CDR3 consists of 14 residues. The CDR3 sequence is CASSYLIREDTQYF. CDR3 DNA: TGTGCCAGCAGTTACTTAATCCGGGAAGATACGCAGTATTTT.

The chain employs TRBV6-6 and TRBJ1-2; no clear D gene. The CDR3 contains 14 residues. Germline V gene sequence: CDR1 MNHNY, CDR2 SVGAGI (reference sequence). The V gene lost 8 bases and the J gene lost 2 bases, with 15 bases spanning the gap. The CDR3 DNA reads TGTGCCAGCCAGCCCGGGGAATCGAACTATGGCTACACCTTC. This encodes CASQPGESNYGYTF.

The chain carries TRBV4-1 and TRBJ2-7; D is ambiguous. Per germline, CDR1 MGHRA and CDR2 YSYEKL. Trimming removed 0 bases at V and 3 bases at J, with 12 bases between. This CDR3 has 15 residues. This CDR3 is CASSQDFALNYEQYF. The CDR3, as DNA: TGCGCCAGCAGCCAAGATTTCGCTCTGAACTACGAGCAGTACTTC.

Note on this clone: The same CDR3 arises from other DNA sequences in this sample as well. The chain combines TRBV5-6 with TRBJ2-7, with 8 bases identical to TRBD1. This CDR3 has 14 amino acids. J lost 1 base, V lost 2 bases, and 2 bases had no gene match. CDR1 is SGHDT, CDR2 YYEEEE, per germline. For the CDR3, the DNA is TGTGCCAGCAGCTTCGGGACAGGATCCTACGAGCAGTACTTC. Translating it yields CASSFGTGSYEQYF.

The chain recombines TRBV15 with TRBJ2-3, with 7 nucleotides matching TRBD2. The CDR3 sequence is 15 residues long. The V gene end was trimmed by 1 base and the J gene end by 2 bases; junction bases not matched to a gene: 3. CDR1 and CDR2 from the germline V gene are LNHNV and YYDKDF (reference sequence). The CDR3: CATSRVTSATDTQYF. The CDR3 DNA is TGTGCCACCAGCAGAGTTACTAGCGCCACAGATACGCAGTATTTT.

The genes are TRBV11-2 and TRBJ1-6; tentatively, D is TRBD1 (5 bases). The germline gives CDR1 SGHAT, CDR2 FQNNGV. The CDR3 has 15 residues. Between the trimmed V and J ends, which lost 1 base and 9 bases, there was a span of 13 bases. The CDR3 loop reads CASSLGGQGGSPLHF. The CDR3 DNA follows: TGTGCCAGCAGCTTAGGGGGCCAGGGAGGTTCACCCCTCCACTTT.

The rearrangement joins TRBV9 to TRBJ1-4; D is perhaps TRBD1 (6 bases). CDR1 and CDR2 (germline): SGDLS, YYNGEE. The V end was cut by 2 bases, the J end by 8 bases, with 13 bases between. The CDR3 is 14 residues long. The chain's CDR3 is CASSVKGGREKLFF. CDR3 nucleotide sequence: TGTGCCAGCAGCGTGAAGGGGGGCAGGGAAAAACTGTTTTTT.

This clone was detected once. The rearrangement links TRBV27 to TRBJ2-7; D is unclear. Trimming cost V 3 bases and J 2 bases, with 14 bases left between them. CDR1 and CDR2 from the germline V gene are MNHEY and SMNVEV (reference sequence). The CDR3 loop spans 15 amino acids. CDR3 DNA: TGTGCCAGCAGTTTCTCTGGCGGAGCCCCCTACGAGCAGTACTTC. Protein: CASSFSGGAPYEQYF.

J is TRBJ2-7 and V is TRBV28; D perhaps matches TRBD1 (6 bases). Germline V gene lookup returns CDR1 MDHEN and CDR2 SYDVKM. Trimming removed 4 bases at V and 7 bases at J, with 17 bases between. The CDR3 loop spans 14 amino acids. The CDR3 protein is CASSSIRGSGEQYF. The CDR3 nucleotides read TGTGCCAGCAGTTCTATTAGGGGGTCTGGAGAGCAGTACTTC.

V is TRBV13 and J is TRBJ1-2; 9 nucleotides match TRBD1. CDR1 and CDR2 from the germline V gene are PRHDT and FYEKMQ (reference sequence). The CDR3 loop spans 15 amino acids. J gave up 2 bases and V 1 base, and 2 bases lay outside the gene matches. CDR3 sequence: CASSLAGTGNYGYTF. In DNA form, the CDR3 reads TGTGCCAGCAGCTTAGCCGGGACAGGGAACTATGGCTACACCTTC. Drawing the rest from reference TRBV13 and TRBJ1-2, the complete variable domain is AAGVIQSPRHLIKEKRETATLKCYPIPRHDTVYWYQQGPGQDPQFLISFYEKMQSDKGSIPDRFSAQQFSDYHSELNMSSLELGDSALYFCASSLAGTGNYGYTFGSGTRLTVV.

The V and J genes are TRBV5-8 and TRBJ2-2; D is unclear. The CDR3 runs to 12 residues. CDR1 is SGHTS, CDR2 YDEGEE, per germline. V was shortened by 4 bases and J by 8 bases, with 9 bases between the two germline ends. The CDR3, as DNA: TGTGCCAGCAGCCCCGGGTGGGGGGAGCTGTTTTTT. Its translation: CASSPGWGELFF.

J is TRBJ2-1 and V is TRBV20-1; D is ambiguous. Trimming took 1 base from V and 4 from J, leaving 2 bases between them. This CDR3 spans 11 amino acids. Germline CDR1 reads DFQATT; CDR2 reads SNEGSKA (reference sequence). The CDR3 nucleotides are TGCAGTGCTAGAGTGTACAATGAGCAGTTCTTC. Translating gives CSARVYNEQFF.